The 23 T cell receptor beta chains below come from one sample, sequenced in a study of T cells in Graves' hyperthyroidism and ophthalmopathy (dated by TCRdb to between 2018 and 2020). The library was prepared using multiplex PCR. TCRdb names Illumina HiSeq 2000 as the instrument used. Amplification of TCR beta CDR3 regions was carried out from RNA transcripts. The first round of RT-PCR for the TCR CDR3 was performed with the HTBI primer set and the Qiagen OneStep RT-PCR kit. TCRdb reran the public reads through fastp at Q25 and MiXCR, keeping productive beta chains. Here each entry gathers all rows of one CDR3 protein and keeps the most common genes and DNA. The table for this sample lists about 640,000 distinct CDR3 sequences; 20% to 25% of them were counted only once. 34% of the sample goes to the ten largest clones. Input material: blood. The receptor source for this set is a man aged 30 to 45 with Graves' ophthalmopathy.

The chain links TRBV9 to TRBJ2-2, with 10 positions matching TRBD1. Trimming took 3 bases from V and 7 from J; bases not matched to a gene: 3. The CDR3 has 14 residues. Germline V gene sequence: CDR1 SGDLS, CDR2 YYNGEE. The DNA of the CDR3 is TGTGCCAGCAGCGCCGGGACAGGGGTCGGGGAGCTGTTTTTT. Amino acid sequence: CASSAGTGVGELFF.

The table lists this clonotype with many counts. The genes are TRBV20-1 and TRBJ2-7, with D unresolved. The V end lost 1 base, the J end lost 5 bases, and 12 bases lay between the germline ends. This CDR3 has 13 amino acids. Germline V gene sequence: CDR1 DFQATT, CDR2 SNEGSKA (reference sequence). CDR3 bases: TGCAGTGCTAGAGGGATAATGAGCCACGAGCAGTACTTC. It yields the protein CSARGIMSHEQYF.

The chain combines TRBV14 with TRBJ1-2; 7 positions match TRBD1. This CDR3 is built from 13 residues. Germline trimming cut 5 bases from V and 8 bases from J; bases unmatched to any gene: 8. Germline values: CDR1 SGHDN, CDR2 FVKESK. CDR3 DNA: TGTGCCAGCAGCTCGGACTACAGGGGCGGCTACACCTTC. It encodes CASSSDYRGGYTF.

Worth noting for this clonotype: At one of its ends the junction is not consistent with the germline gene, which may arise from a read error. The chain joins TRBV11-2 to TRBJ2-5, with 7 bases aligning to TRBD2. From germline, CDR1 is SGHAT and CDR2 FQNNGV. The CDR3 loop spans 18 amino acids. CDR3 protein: CASSLVGRGGEPQETQYF. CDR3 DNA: TGTGCTAGCAGCTTAGTTGGTCGCGGGGGTGAACCTCAAGAGACCCAGTACTTC.

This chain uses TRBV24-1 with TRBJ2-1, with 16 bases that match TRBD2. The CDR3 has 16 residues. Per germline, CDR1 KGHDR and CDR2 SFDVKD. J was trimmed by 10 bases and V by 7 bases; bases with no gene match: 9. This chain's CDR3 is CATSFPGLAGGWEQFF. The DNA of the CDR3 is TGTGCCACCAGCTTCCCGGGACTAGCGGGAGGGTGGGAGCAGTTCTTC.

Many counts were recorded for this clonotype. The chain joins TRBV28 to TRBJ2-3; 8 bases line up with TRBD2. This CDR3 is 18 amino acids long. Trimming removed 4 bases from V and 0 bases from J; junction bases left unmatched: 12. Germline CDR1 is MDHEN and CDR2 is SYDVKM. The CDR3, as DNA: TGTGCCAGCAGTTGGAAATTTGGTCAGCGGGAGAGCACAGATACGCAGTATTTT. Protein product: CASSWKFGQRESTDTQYF.

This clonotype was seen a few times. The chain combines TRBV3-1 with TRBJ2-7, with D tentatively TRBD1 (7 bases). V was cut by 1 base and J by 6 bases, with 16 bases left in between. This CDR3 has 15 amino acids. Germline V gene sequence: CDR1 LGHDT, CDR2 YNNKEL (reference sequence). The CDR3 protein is CASSQGWRGRLEQYF. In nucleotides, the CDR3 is TGTGCCAGCAGCCAAGGCTGGAGGGGGCGTCTCGAGCAGTACTTC.

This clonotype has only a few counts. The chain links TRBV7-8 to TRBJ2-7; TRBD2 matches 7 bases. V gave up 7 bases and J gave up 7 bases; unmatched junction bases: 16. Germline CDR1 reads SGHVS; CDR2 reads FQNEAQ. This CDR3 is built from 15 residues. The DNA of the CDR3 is TGTGCCAGCACACTAGCTGGGGGGGTGGCCGGGGAGCAGTACTTC. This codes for CASTLAGGVAGEQYF. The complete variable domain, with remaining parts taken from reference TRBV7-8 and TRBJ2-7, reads GAGVSQSPRYKVAKRGQDVALRCDPISGHVSLFWYQQALGQGPEFLTYFQNEAQLDKSGLPSDRFFAERPEGSVSTLKIQRTQQEDSAVYLCASTLAGGVAGEQYFGPGTRLTVT.

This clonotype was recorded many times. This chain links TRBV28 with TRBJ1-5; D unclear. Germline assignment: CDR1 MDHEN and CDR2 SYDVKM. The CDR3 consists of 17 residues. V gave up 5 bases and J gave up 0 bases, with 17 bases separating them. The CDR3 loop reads CASSPEEISYSNQPQHF. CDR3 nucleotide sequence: TGTGCCAGCAGTCCTGAGGAGATTTCATATAGCAATCAGCCCCAGCATTTT.

CDR3 sequence reads: CATRESGLEQYF. DNA for the CDR3: TGTGCCACCAGGGAGTCCGGGCTCGAGCAGTACTTC. This rearrangement joins TRBV28 to TRBJ2-7; D tentatively reads TRBD1 or TRBD2 (5 bases each). This CDR3 spans 12 amino acids. Between the trimmed V and J ends, which lost 10 bases and 6 bases, there was a span of 16 bases. Germline-derived CDR1 and CDR2 are MDHEN and SYDVKM.

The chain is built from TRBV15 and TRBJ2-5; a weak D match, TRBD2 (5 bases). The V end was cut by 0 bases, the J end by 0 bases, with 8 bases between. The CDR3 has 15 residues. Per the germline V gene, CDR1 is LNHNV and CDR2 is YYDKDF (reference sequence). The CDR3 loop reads CATSRDRRDQETQYF. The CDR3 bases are TGTGCCACCAGCAGAGACCGGCGGGACCAAGAGACCCAGTACTTC.

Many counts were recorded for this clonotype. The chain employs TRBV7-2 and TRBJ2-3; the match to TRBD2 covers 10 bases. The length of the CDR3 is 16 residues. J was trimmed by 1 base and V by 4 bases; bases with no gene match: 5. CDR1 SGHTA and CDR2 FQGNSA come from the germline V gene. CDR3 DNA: TGTGCCAGCAGCTACCTAGCGGGGGCGGGCACAGATACGCAGTATTTT. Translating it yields CASSYLAGAGTDTQYF.

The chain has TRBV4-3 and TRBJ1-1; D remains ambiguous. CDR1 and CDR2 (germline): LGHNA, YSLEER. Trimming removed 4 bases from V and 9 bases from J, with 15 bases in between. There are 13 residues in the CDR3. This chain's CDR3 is CASSRTSGLKAFF. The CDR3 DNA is TGCGCCAGCAGCCGTACTTCGGGTCTTAAAGCTTTCTTT.

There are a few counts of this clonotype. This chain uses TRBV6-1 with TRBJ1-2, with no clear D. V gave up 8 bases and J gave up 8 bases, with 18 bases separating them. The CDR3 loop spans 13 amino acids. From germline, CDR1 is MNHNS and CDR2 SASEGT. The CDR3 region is CASPQEGDWGYTF. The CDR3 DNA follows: TGTGCCAGCCCCCAGGAAGGTGACTGGGGCTACACCTTC.

In nucleotides, the CDR3 is TGTGCCACCAGTGGTGCTACAGGGGGCCCAAATGAAAAACTGTTTTTT. Translated, it gives CATSGATGGPNEKLFF. V gene TRBV24-1 combines with J gene TRBJ1-4; 9 positions match TRBD1. CDR3 length: 16 residues. V lost 5 bases and J lost 5; bases outside the gene matches: 8. Per germline, CDR1 KGHDR and CDR2 SFDVKD.

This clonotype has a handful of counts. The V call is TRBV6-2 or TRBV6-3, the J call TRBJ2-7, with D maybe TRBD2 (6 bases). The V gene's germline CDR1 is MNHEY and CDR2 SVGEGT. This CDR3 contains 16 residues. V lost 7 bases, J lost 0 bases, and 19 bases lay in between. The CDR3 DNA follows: TGTGCCAGCAACGTGCGGGACGACCCGTACTCCTACGAGCAGTACTTC. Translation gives CASNVRDDPYSYEQYF.

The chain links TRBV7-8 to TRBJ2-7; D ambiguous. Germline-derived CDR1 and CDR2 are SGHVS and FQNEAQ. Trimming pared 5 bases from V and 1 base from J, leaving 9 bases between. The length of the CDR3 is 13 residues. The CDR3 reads CASSPIGSYEQYF. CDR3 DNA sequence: TGTGCCAGCAGCCCCATTGGTTCCTACGAGCAGTACTTC. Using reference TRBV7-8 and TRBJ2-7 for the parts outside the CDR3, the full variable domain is GAGVSQSPRYKVAKRGQDVALRCDPISGHVSLFWYQQALGQGPEFLTYFQNEAQLDKSGLPSDRFFAERPEGSVSTLKIQRTQQEDSAVYLCASSPIGSYEQYFGPGTRLTVT.

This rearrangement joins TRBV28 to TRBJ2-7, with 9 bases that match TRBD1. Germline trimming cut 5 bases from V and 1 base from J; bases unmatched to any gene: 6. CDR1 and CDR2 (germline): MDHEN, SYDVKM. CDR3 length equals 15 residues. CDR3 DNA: TGTGCCAGCAGTCCCGGGACAGGGTTTTCCTACGAGCAGTACTTC. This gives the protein CASSPGTGFSYEQYF.

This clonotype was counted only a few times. CDR3 sequence (DNA): TGTGCCAGCAGCCAGGGGGACCACCTAAGAGAGACCCAGTACTTC. Protein sequence: CASSQGDHLRETQYF. This rearrangement joins TRBV4-2 to TRBJ2-5; the D call may be TRBD1 or TRBD2 (5 bases each). In germline, CDR1 is LGHNA, CDR2 YNFKEQ. This CDR3 has 15 residues. V gave up 3 bases and J gave up 4 bases, with 15 bases separating them.

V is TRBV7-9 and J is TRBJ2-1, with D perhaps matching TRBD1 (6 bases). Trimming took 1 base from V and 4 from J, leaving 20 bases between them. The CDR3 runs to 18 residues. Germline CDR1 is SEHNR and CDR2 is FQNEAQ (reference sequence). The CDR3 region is CASSLEWGQGNGYNEQFF. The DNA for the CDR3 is TGTGCCAGCAGCTTAGAGTGGGGGCAGGGGAATGGATACAATGAGCAGTTCTTC.

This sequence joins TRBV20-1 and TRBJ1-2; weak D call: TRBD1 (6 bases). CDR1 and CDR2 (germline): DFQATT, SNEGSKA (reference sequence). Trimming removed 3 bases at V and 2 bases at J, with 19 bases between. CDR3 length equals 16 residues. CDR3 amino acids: CSARGGAGLSNYGYTF. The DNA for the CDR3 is TGCAGTGCTAGGGGGGGGGCAGGGCTCTCCAACTATGGCTACACCTTC.

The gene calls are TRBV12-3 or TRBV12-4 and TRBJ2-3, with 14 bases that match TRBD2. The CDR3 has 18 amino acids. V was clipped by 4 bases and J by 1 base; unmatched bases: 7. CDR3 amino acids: CASSYSGLAGGGTDTQYF. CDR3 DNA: TGTGCCAGCAGTTACTCCGGACTAGCGGGAGGAGGCACAGATACGCAGTATTTT.

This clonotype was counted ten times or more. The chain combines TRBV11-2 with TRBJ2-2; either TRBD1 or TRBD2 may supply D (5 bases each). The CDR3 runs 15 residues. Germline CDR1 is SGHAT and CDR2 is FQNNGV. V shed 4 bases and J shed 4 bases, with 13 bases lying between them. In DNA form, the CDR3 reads TGTGCCAGCAGCTCGGGGCTTCCACGCACCGGGGAGCTGTTTTTT. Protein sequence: CASSSGLPRTGELFF. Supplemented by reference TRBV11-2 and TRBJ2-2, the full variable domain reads EAGVAQSPRYKIIEKRQSVAFWCNPISGHATLYWYQQILGQGPKLLIQFQNNGVVDDSQLPKDRFSAERLKGVDSTLKIQPAKLEDSAVYLCASSSGLPRTGELFFGEGSRLTVL.